This T cell receptor beta chain was captured by sequencing in a study of PD-L1 blockade in urothelial cancer. General study points: A single FFPE tumor sample per patient was used, not taken right before treatment.

Clones were read by immunoSEQ multiplex PCR, and TCRdb kept only the in-frame ones, dropping some. This sample has 35,000 or so clones; approximately 34% occur once, and the top ten carry about 9.8%. About this clone itself: Its antigen is unidentified.

This sequence was found in a man in his fifties or sixties with urothelial cancer. The starting material was tumor tissue, obtained before atezolizumab (anti-PD-L1) treatment.

CDR3 protein: CASSLNLAVLITGELFF. As DNA, the CDR3 is TGTGCCAGCAGCTTGAATCTAGCGGTCTTAATCACCGGGGAGCTGTTTTTT. This chain uses TRBV7-7 with TRBJ2-2; 7 positions match TRBD2. After removal of 3 bases from V and 4 bases from J, the junction contained 11 bases not matched to a gene. Germline V CDR1 and CDR2: SSHAT, FNYEAQ (reference sequence). The CDR3 has 17 amino acids.